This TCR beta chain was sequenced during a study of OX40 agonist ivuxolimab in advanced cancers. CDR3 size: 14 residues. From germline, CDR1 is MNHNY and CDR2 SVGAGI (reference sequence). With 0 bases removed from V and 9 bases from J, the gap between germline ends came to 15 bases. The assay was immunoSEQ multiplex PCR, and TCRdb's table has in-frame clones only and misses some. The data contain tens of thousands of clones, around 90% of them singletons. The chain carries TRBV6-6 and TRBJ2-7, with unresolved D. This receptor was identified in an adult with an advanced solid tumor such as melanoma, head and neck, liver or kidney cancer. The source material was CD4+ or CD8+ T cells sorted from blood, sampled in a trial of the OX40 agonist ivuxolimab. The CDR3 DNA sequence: TGTGCCAGCAGTTACTCCGGCCAGTCATGGGGGCAGTACTTC. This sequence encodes CASSYSGQSWGQYF.